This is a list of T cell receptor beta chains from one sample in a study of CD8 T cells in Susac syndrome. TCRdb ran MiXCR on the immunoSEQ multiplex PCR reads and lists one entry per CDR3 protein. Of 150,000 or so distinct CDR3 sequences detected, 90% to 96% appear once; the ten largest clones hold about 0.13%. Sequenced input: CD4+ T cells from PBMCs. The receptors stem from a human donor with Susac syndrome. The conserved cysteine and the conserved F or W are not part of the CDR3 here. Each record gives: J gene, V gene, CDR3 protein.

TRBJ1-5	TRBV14	ASSRDHNQPQH
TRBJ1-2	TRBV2	ASDRVDGYT
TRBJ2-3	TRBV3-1	ASSLRGITDTQY
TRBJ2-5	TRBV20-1	SASYGRLETQY
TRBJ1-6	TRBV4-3	ASSQDPSDWNSPLH
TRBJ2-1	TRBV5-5	ASSYSYYNEQF
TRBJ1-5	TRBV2	ASRQGLSNQPQH
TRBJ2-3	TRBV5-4	ASSLGPGADTQY
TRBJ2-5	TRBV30	AQGGTSGTETQY
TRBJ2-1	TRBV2	ASSEVQGSFNEQF
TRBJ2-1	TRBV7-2	ASSRDLYNEQF
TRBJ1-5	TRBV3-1	ASSQAFNQPQH
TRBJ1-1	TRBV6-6	ASSPTRHSNTEAF
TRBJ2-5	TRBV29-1	SVEGVDAGETQY
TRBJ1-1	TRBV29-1	SVTGQGTHAEAF
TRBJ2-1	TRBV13	ASSHSGRGNEQF
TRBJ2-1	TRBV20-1	SARLHRGNEQF
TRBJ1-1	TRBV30	AWSSSGRNTEAF
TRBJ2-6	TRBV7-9	ASSFGTGHSSGANVLT
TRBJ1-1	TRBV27	ASSPKDRGRSEAF
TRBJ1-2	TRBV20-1	SASAGNGYT
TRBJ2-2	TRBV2	ASADRSPSNTGELF
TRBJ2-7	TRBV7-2	ASSLGLGYEQY
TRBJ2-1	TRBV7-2	ASSAHPLNGQF
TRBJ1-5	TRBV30	ASQGGSNQPQH
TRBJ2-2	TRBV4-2	ASSPAGFANTGELF
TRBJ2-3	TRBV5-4	ASSRGLGRTTDTQY
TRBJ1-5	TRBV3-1	ASSPGSPRNQPQH
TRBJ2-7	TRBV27	ASSLMGATYEQY
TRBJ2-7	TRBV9	ASSVDSSLSYEQY
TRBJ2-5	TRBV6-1	ASSLTSAQETQY
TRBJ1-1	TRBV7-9	ASSRVAEAF
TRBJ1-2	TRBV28	ASKTGQSYGYT
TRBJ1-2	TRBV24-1	ATSDSGGRYGYT
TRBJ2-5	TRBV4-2	ASSQDTQETQY
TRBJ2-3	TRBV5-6	ASSPEPGADTQY